This T cell receptor (beta chain) was obtained from a study of regulatory T cells in long-lasting Graves disease. Study conclusions and caveats: Between persistent patients, a few thousand public clonotypes were shared, exceeding the roughly 1,000 shared between new patients. Not thyroid tissue but only peripheral blood was studied. Preferential use of TRBV28, TRBJ1-2 and TRBJ2-5 was seen in persistent disease.

Described time point: persistent/refractory GD, antithyroid drugs over 5 years with positive TRAb. Researchers made the TCR library from RNA that was extracted from PBMCs. Arm-PCR of CDR3 regions with iRepertoire HTBI primers generated TCR beta libraries. TCRdb re-analysed the multiplex PCR reads in MiXCR, keeping a single row per CDR3 protein. This sample yields around 300,000 distinct CDR3 sequences, of which roughly a fifth are seen a single time; 56% belongs to the top ten. CDR3 size: 12 residues. Germline loops: CDR1 SGHTA, CDR2 FQGNSA. V dropped 4 bases and J dropped 5 bases, with 8 bases sitting between them. This clonotype appeared many times. Its antigen is not known.

This specimen consisted of peripheral blood mononuclear cells (PBMCs), obtained when the disease was refractory, from a patient treated with antithyroid drugs. J is TRBJ2-5 and V is TRBV7-2; no firm D call. The clonotype was recovered from a female donor with Graves disease. The CDR3 DNA follows: TGTGCCAGCAGCTGGTCAGTGGAGACCCAGTACTTC. It is translated as CASSWSVETQYF.